What follows describes a single T cell receptor beta chain. Its cognate antigen is unknown. This sample is drawn from a study of cytomegalovirus exposure and HLA in healthy donors. As for the study in general: A subsequent analysis reported that the roughly 120 validation repertoires were produced on the same platform that had also been used for the roughly 700 first-cohort repertoires. Study-wide results and caveats: There were some public TCRs occurring in many donors, but most TCR sequences were rare. In the roughly 120 validation repertoires, about 94% of cluster scores exceeded 0, per a later analysis.

Only in-frame clones appear in the TCRdb table, and some are missing; sequencing was by immunoSEQ multiplex PCR. The repertoire includes roughly 86,000 clones, about 95% of them detected once, and around 1.6% sits in the top ten. This CDR3 region has 12 residues. Trimming took 9 bases from V and 8 from J, leaving 16 bases between them. Germline CDR1 and CDR2: MNHNY and SVGAGI (reference sequence). The TCR was taken from a man aged 18 to 35 in good health and CMV-seropositive. The sequenced sample consisted of PBMCs. The chain has TRBV6-6 and TRBJ1-2, with no clear D. In DNA, the CDR3 is TGTGCCAGTTGGTCTAGCGGAAGCGGCTACACCTTC. Translated, it gives CASWSSGSGYTF.